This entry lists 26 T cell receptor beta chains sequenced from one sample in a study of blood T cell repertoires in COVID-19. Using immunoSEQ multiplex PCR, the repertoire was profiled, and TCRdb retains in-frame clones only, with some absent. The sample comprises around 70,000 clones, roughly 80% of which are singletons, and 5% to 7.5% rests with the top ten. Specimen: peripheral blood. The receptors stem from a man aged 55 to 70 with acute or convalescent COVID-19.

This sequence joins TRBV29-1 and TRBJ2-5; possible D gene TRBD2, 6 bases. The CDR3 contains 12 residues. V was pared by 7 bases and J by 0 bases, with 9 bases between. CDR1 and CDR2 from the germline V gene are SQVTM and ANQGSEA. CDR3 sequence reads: CSAGGYQETQYF. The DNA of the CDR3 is TGCAGCGCCGGAGGGTACCAAGAGACCCAGTACTTC. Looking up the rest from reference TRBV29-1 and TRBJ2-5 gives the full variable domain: SAVISQKPSRDICQRGTSLTIQCQVDSQVTMMFWYRQQPGQSLTLIATANQGSEATYESGFVIDKFPISRPNLTFSTLTVSNMSPEDSSIYLCSAGGYQETQYFGPGTRLLVL.

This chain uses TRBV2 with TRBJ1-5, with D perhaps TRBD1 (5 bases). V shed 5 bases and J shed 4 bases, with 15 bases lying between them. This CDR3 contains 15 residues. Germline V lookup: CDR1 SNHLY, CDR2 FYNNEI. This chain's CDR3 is CASSKGTGGNQPQHF. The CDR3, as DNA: TGTGCCAGCAGTAAAGGGACGGGGGGTAATCAGCCCCAGCATTTT.

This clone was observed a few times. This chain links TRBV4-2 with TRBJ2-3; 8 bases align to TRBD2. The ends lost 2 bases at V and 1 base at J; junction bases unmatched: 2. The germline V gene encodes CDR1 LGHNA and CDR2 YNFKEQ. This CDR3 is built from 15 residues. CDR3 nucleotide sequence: TGTGCCAGCAGCCAATTTAGCGGGGGCACAGATACGCAGTATTTT. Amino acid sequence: CASSQFSGGTDTQYF.

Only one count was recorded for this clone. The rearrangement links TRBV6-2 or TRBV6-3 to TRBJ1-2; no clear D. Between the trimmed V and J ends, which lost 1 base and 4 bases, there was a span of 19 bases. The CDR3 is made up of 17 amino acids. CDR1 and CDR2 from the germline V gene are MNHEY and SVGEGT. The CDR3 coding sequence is TGTGCCAGCAGTTACTTCGTTAAGTCCGGACTTCTCTATGGCTACACCTTC. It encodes CASSYFVKSGLLYGYTF.

CDR3 residues: CASSLGGTGDKLGQYV. For the CDR3, the DNA is TGTGCCAGCAGCTTAGGAGGGACAGGAGACAAGTTAGGGCAGTACGTC. V gene TRBV7-8 combines with J gene TRBJ2-7; TRBD1 matches 8 bases. CDR1 is SGHVS and CDR2 is FQNEAQ in the germline V gene. The CDR3 runs 16 residues. V shed 1 base, J shed 9 bases, and the junction held 14 bases outside the gene matches.

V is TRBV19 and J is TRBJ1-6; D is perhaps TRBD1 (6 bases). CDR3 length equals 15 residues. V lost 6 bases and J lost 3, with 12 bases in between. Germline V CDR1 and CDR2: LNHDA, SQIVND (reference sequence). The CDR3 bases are TGTGCCAGTAGGAGACAGGCCCGCTATAATTCACCCCTCCACTTT. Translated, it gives CASRRQARYNSPLHF. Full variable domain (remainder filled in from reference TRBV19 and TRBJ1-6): DGGITQSPKYLFRKEGQNVTLSCEQNLNHDAMYWYRQDPGQGLRLIYYSQIVNDFQKGDIAEGYSVSREKKESFPLTVTSAQKNPTAFYLCASRRQARYNSPLHFGNGTRLTVT.

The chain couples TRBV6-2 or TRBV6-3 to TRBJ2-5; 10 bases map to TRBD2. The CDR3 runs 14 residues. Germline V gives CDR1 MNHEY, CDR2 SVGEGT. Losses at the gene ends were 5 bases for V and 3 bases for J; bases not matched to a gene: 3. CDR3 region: CASSRSGGKETQYF. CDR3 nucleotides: TGTGCCAGCAGTCGTAGCGGGGGGAAAGAGACCCAGTACTTC.

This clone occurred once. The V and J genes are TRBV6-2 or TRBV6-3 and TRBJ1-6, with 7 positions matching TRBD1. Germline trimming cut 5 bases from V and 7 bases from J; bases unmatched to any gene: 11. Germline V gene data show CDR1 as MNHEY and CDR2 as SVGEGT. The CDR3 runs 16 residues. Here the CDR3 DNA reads TGTGCCAGCAGTCCCACTCTGGGACAGCGGAATTCACCCCTCCACTTT. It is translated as CASSPTLGQRNSPLHF.

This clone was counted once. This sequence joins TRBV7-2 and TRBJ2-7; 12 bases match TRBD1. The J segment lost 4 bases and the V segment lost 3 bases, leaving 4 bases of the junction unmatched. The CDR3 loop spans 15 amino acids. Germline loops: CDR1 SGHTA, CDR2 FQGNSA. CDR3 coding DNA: TGTGCCAGCAGCTTGGGACAGGGGGCTTGGTACGAGCAGTACTTC. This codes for CASSLGQGAWYEQYF.

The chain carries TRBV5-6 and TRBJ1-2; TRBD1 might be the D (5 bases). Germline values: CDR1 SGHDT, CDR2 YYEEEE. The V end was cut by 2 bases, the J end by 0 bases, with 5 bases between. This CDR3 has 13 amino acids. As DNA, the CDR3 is TGTGCCAGCAGCTTAGGGGCTAACTATGGCTACACCTTC. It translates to CASSLGANYGYTF.

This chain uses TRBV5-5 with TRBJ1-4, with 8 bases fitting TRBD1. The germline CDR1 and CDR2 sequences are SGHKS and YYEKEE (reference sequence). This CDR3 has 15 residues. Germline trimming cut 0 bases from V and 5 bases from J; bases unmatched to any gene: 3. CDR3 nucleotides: TGTGCCAGCAGCTTGGAGACAGGGGCGAATGAAAAACTGTTTTTT. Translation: CASSLETGANEKLFF.

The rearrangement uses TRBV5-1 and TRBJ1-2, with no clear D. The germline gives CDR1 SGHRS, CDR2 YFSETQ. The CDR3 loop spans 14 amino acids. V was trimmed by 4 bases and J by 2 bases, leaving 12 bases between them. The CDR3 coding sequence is TGCGCCAGCAGCCAGGCTGGAGGAAACTATGGCTACACCTTC. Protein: CASSQAGGNYGYTF.

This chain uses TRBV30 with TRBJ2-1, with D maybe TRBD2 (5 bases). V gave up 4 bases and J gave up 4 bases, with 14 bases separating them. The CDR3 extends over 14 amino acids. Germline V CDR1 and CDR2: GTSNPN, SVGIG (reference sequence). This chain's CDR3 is CAWKRPIFYNEQFF. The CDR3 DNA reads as TGTGCCTGGAAGCGGCCTATATTTTACAATGAGCAGTTCTTC.

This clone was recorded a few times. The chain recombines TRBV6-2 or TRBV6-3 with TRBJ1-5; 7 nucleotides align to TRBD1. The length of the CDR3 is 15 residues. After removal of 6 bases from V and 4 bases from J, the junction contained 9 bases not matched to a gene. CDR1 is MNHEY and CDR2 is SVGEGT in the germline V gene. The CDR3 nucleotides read TGTGCCAGCAGCACGACAGGGATGGGGAATCAGCCCCAGCATTTT. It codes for CASSTTGMGNQPQHF.

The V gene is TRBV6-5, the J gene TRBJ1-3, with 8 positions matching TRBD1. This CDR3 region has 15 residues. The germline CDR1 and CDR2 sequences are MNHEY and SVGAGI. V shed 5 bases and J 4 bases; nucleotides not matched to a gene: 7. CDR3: CASSLQGARGNTIYF. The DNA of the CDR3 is TGTGCCAGCAGTCTTCAGGGGGCGCGAGGAAACACCATATATTTT.

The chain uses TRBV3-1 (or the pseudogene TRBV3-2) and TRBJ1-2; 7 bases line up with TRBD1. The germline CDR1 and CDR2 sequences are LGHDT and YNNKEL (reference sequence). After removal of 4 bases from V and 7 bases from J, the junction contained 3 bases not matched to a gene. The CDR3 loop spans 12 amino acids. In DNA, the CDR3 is TGTGCCAGCAGCCGGGCAGGGGGTGGCTACACCTTC. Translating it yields CASSRAGGGYTF.

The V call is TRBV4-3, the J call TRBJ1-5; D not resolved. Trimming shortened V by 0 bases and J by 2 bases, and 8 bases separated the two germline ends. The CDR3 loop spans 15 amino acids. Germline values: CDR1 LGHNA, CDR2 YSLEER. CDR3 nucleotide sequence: TGCGCCAGCAGCCAAGACAATGGGCGCAATCAGCCCCAGCATTTT. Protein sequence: CASSQDNGRNQPQHF.

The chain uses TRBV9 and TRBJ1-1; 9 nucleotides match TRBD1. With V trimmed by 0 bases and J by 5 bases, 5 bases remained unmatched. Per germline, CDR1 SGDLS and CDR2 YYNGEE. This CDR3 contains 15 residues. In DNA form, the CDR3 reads TGTGCCAGCAGCGTAGCCGGGACAGGGTCGACTGAAGCTTTCTTT. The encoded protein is CASSVAGTGSTEAFF.

The CDR3 sequence is CASSSGDYGYTF. The CDR3 nucleotides are TGTGCCAGCAGCTCGGGGGATTATGGCTACACCTTC. V gene TRBV7-9 combines with J gene TRBJ1-2; tentative D call: TRBD1 (5 bases). This CDR3 has 12 residues. The germline V gene has CDR1 SEHNR and CDR2 FQNEAQ (reference sequence). The germline V and J ends were trimmed by 4 bases and 5 bases, with 8 bases remaining between them.

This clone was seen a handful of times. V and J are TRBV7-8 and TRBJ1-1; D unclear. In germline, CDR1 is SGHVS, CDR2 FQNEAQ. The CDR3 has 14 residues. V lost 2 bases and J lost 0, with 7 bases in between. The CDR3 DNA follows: TGTGCCAGCAGCTTACAGATCATGAACACTGAAGCTTTCTTT. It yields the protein CASSLQIMNTEAFF.

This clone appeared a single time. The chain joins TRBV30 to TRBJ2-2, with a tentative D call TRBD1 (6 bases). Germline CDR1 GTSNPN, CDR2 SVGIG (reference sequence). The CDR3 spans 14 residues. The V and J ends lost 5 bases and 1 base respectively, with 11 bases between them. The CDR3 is CAWYETGNTGELFF. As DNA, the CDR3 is TGTGCCTGGTACGAGACAGGGAACACCGGGGAGCTGTTTTTT.

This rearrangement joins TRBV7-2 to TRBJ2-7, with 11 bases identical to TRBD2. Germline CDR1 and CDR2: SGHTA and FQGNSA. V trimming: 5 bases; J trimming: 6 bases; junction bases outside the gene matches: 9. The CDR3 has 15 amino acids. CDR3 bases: TGTGCCAGCAGCACCGCTAGCGGGGGGACCTTCGAGCAGTACTTC. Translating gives CASSTASGGTFEQYF.

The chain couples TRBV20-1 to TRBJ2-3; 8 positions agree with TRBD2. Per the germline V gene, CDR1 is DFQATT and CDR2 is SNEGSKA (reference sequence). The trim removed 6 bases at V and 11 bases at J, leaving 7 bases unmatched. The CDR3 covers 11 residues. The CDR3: CSAGGAGMQYF. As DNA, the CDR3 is TGCAGTGCCGGGGGGGCAGGGATGCAGTATTTT.

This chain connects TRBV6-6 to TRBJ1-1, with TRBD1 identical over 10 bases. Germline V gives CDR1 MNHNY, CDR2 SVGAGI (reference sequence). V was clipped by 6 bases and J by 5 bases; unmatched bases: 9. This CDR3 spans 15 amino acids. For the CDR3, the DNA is TGTGCCAGCAGCTCGCCCGACAGGGGGCAAACTGAAGCTTTCTTT. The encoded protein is CASSSPDRGQTEAFF.

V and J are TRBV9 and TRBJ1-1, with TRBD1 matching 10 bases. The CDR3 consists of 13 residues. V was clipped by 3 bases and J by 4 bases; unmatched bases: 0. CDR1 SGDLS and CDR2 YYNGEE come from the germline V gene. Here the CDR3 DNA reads TGTGCCAGCAGCGGACAGGGGGCCACTGAAGCTTTCTTT. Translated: CASSGQGATEAFF. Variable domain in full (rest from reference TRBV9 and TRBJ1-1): DSGVTQTPKHLITATGQRVTLRCSPRSGDLSVYWYQQSLDQGLQFLIQYYNGEERAKGNILERFSAQQFPDLHSELNLSSLELGDSALYFCASSGQGATEAFFGQGTRLTVV.

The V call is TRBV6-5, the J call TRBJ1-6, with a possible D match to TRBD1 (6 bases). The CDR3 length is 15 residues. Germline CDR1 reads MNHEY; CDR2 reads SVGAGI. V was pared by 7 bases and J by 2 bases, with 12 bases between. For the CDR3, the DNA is TGTGCCAGCACCCCCCAGGGGCCCTATAATTCACCCCTCCACTTT. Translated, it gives CASTPQGPYNSPLHF.